The following is a T cell receptor beta chain sequence with its context. Its antigen is not known. Trimming removed 3 bases from V and 5 bases from J, with 14 bases in between. The CDR3 sequence is 14 residues long. Germline V gene lookup returns CDR1 SGHRS and CDR2 YFSETQ. Sample barcodes and UMIs were carried by the TCR alpha and TCR beta cDNA libraries that 5'RACE generated with constant-segment primers. In TCRdb, the 5' RACE reads were re-called with MiXCR into one record per CDR3 protein. The table records approximately 580,000 distinct CDR3 sequences, 20% of them present only once. The sample comes from a study of T-cell memory formation after mild COVID-19. The study, taken as a whole, reports: A balance of CD4 and CD8 characterized clones contracting day 15 to 85, whereas later expanders leaned CD4+. CD4+ contracting clones were found mainly in CM and EM, and CD8+ ones in EMRA.

What was sequenced was PBMCs or a T cell subset sorted from them (not recorded which). The chain employs TRBV5-1 and TRBJ1-1; D is unresolved. This receptor was taken from an adult woman who had mild COVID-19 (a few samples of this study predate the infection). Cell type and time point are not known. The CDR3 coding sequence is TGCGCCAGCAGCTCCCTCGAGGGTCTTACTGAAGCTTTCTTT. Amino acid sequence: CASSSLEGLTEAFF.